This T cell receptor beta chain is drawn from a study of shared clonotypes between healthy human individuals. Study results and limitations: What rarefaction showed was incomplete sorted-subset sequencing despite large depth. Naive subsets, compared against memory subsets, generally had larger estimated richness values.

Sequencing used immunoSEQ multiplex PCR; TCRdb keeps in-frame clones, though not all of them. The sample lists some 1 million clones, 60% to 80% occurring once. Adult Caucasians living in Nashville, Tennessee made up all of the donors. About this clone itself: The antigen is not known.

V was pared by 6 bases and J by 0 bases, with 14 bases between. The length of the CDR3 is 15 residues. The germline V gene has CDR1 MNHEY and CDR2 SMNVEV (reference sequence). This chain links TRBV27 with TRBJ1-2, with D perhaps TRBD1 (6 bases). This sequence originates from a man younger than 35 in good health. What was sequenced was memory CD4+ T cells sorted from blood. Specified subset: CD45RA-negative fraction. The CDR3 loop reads CASREGVLSNYGYTF. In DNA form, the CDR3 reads TGTGCCAGCAGAGAGGGGGTTCTCTCTAACTATGGCTACACCTTC.